Included here is one T cell receptor beta chain sequence, with context. Its cognate antigen is unknown. The data originate from a study of T cell repertoires in cytomegalovirus infection. V was shortened by 0 bases and J by 3 bases, with 21 bases between the two germline ends. The CDR3 is 18 residues long. Germline V gene data show CDR1 as LGHNA and CDR2 as YNFKEQ. TCRdb re-called the reads through MiXCR, storing one row per CDR3 protein. The sample contains hundreds of thousands of distinct CDR3 sequences, roughly 36% of which appear only once. The receptor was isolated from a human donor in good health (CMV status not recorded). Some clones in this sample may be carry-over from other donors' samples. The rearrangement links TRBV4-2 to TRBJ2-7, with D hard to call. Sequenced material: cultured PBMCs, taken from culture after CMV antigen stimulation. The CDR3 DNA follows: TGTGCCAGCAGCCAAGATTTCGATAGGGTGAGGCTGTTCTACGAGCAGTACTTC. Encoded protein: CASSQDFDRVRLFYEQYF.